This TCR beta chain appears in the sequencing data of a study of cytomegalovirus exposure and HLA in healthy donors. Study information: The 120 validation repertoires used the same platform as the approximately 700 first-cohort repertoires (as reported by a later analysis).

Assay used: immunoSEQ multiplex PCR; TCRdb lists only in-frame clones, some missing. The sample has 150,000 to 200,000 clones; about four fifths are singletons. The germline V and J ends were trimmed by 5 bases and 3 bases, with 14 bases remaining between them. From germline, CDR1 is SGHVS and CDR2 FQNEAQ. The CDR3 runs to 14 residues. General observations from the study: Published work reported that the classifier diagnosed cytomegalovirus status with high specificity and sensitivity. The authors enumerated roughly 160 TCR beta chains as linked to cytomegalovirus.

This clone turned up a few times. Its antigen is not known. Material for sequencing was PBMCs. This sequence joins TRBV7-8 and TRBJ2-7, with a tentative D call TRBD2 (6 bases). The sequence came from a man between 18 and 35 years old in good health and CMV-seropositive. CDR3 DNA: TGTGCCAGCAGCCCCCCGGGACTTGTCTACGAGCAGTACTTC. This encodes CASSPPGLVYEQYF.